These 4 T cell receptor beta chains were all obtained from the same sample, sequenced in a study of CD4 T cells in relation to SARS-CoV-2 and coronaviruses. The unexposed donors gave CD4+ T cells in about 2010-2019, prior to COVID-19. The cells were cultured for 9 to 11 days before CD4+ T cells were isolated. Produced via immunoSEQ multiplex PCR; TCRdb's table is partial and in-frame only. The sample carries some 28,000 clones, about 79% recorded once. No antigens are known for them. The sequenced sample was CD4+ T cells from PBMCs, cultured in vitro. These receptors all stem from a human donor in good health.

The chain carries TRBV7-9 and TRBJ2-1; D remains unclear. CDR3 length: 14 amino acids. Trimming took 3 bases from V and 2 from J, leaving 8 bases between them. Germline values: CDR1 SEHNR, CDR2 FQNEAQ (reference sequence). CDR3 amino acids: CASSLDGPYNEQFF. In DNA form, the CDR3 reads TGTGCCAGCAGCTTGGACGGGCCCTACAATGAGCAGTTCTTC.

J is TRBJ1-2 and V is TRBV5-1; D gene uncertain. The CDR3 consists of 13 residues. V was cut by 1 base and J by 7 bases, with 11 bases left in between. CDR1 is SGHRS and CDR2 is YFSETQ in the germline V gene. The CDR3 DNA follows: TGCGCCAGCAGCTTGCAACCTACGGGTGGCTACACCTTC. This codes for CASSLQPTGGYTF.

The chain employs TRBV7-2 and TRBJ2-7; 15 bases are shared with TRBD2. CDR3 length: 17 residues. Germline loops: CDR1 SGHTA, CDR2 FQGNSA. J was trimmed by 6 bases and V by 5 bases; bases with no gene match: 11. In nucleotides, the CDR3 is TGTGCCAGCAGCCCGGGACTAGCGGGAGGACCCCTCCTCGAGCAGTACTTC. Its protein product is CASSPGLAGGPLLEQYF.

The rearrangement links TRBV19 to TRBJ2-3; 7 bases are shared with TRBD1. The CDR3 covers 14 residues. The J segment lost 3 bases and the V segment lost 0 bases, leaving 0 bases of the junction unmatched. Per the germline V gene, CDR1 is LNHDA and CDR2 is SQIVND (reference sequence). This CDR3 is CASSIDRGTDTQYF. In DNA form, the CDR3 reads TGTGCCAGTAGTATAGACAGGGGGACAGATACGCAGTATTTT.